The 14 T cell receptor beta chains presented below share a single source sample, sequenced in a study of pediatric ulcerative colitis (dated by TCRdb to between 2018 and 2020). Libraries came from the immunoSEQ multiplex PCR assay. Entries here come from immuneACCESS through TCRdb and include only in-frame sequences with V and J called. Some clones fail to appear in such tables; in the studies checked, an unresolved V gene covers under half of the shortfall, and the cause of the remainder is unknown. The sample has some 57,000 clones on record, 75% to 90% of them singletons. Jointly, the top ten make up about 1.5% of the sample. What was sequenced was blood. The receptors shown here come from a boy aged 5-17 years who was a control in a study of pediatric ulcerative colitis.

This clone was observed a handful of times. The rearrangement uses TRBV28 and TRBJ1-5; D is unresolved. Trimming shortened V by 8 bases and J by 7 bases, and 15 bases separated the two germline ends. This CDR3 is built from 13 residues. From germline, CDR1 is MDHEN and CDR2 SYDVKM. The DNA for the CDR3 is TGTGCCAGCGGCGCCGGCGGCTGGCAGCCCCAGCATTTT. Protein product: CASGAGGWQPQHF.

The CDR3 region has the DNA TGTGCCAGCAGCTTAAGGACGAACACTGAAGCTTTCTTT. Its translation: CASSLRTNTEAFF. V is TRBV7-8 and J is TRBJ1-1; D gene uncertain. V was cut by 2 bases and J by 1 base, with 5 bases left in between. CDR1 SGHVS and CDR2 FQNEAQ come from the germline V gene. The CDR3 runs 13 residues.

This clone appeared a few times. CDR3 coding DNA: TGTGCCAGCAGTGACGACCCGCAGGGATCCTACAATGAGCAGTTCTTC. Translated: CASSDDPQGSYNEQFF. This sequence joins TRBV6-4 and TRBJ2-1; tentative D call: TRBD1 (5 bases). This CDR3 spans 16 amino acids. V lost 2 bases and J lost 1, with 12 bases in between. The germline CDR1 and CDR2 sequences are MRHNA and SNTAGT.

The V gene is TRBV6-1, the J gene TRBJ2-5; 7 bases agree with TRBD1. This CDR3 has 16 residues. V was clipped by 4 bases and J by 2 bases; unmatched bases: 10. Germline V CDR1 and CDR2: MNHNS, SASEGT. The CDR3 nucleotides are TGTGCCAGCAGTGTAGGGTGGGCAGGGGGACAAGAGACCCAGTACTTC. Translating it yields CASSVGWAGGQETQYF.

This rearrangement joins TRBV6-1 to TRBJ2-2; 7 nucleotides line up with TRBD1. The V gene end was trimmed by 9 bases and the J gene end by 6 bases; junction bases not matched to a gene: 7. The CDR3 consists of 13 residues. Germline CDR1 is MNHNS and CDR2 is SASEGT. CDR3: CARGQVDAGELFF. CDR3 in DNA: TGTGCCAGAGGACAGGTCGACGCCGGGGAGCTGTTTTTT.

The rearrangement links TRBV7-9 to TRBJ1-3; D is possibly TRBD1 (6 bases). Trimming stripped 5 bases from V and 9 bases from J, with 29 bases between. This CDR3 region has 18 residues. The V gene's germline CDR1 is SEHNR and CDR2 FQNEAQ (reference sequence). The CDR3 bases are TGTGCCAGCAGCCTTCGCCCGAGTCGTGGACAGCTTAGCGGCACCATATATTTT. It encodes CASSLRPSRGQLSGTIYF.

This chain uses TRBV12-5 with TRBJ2-2; weak D call: TRBD1 (6 bases). The length of the CDR3 is 14 residues. Trimming removed 6 bases at V and 5 bases at J, with 13 bases between. Germline CDR1 LGHNT, CDR2 FRNRAP. In DNA form, the CDR3 reads TGTGCTAGTGGATCCAGGGGTGGTACCGGGGAGCTGTTTTTT. This codes for CASGSRGGTGELFF.

This clone was found a few times. The rearrangement joins TRBV28 to TRBJ1-1; D uncertain. CDR3 size: 14 residues. Germline assignment: CDR1 MDHEN and CDR2 SYDVKM. The V gene lost 6 bases and the J gene lost 0 bases, with 11 bases spanning the gap. The CDR3, as DNA: TGTGCCAGCAGCCGACGGCGGATGAACACTGAAGCTTTCTTT. Its protein is CASSRRRMNTEAFF. Full variable domain (rest looked up from reference TRBV28 and TRBJ1-1): DVKVTQSSRYLVKRTGEKVFLECVQDMDHENMFWYRQDPGLGLRLIYFSYDVKMKEKGDIPEGYSVSREKKERFSLILESASTNQTSMYLCASSRRRMNTEAFFGQGTRLTVV.

There are a few counts of this clone. The chain links TRBV6-1 to TRBJ2-2, with a tentative D call TRBD1 (6 bases). This CDR3 comprises 16 residues. Trimming pared 4 bases from V and 4 bases from J, leaving 16 bases between. CDR1 is MNHNS and CDR2 is SASEGT in the germline V gene. The CDR3 is CASSGTTGYGTGELFF. CDR3 sequence (DNA): TGTGCCAGCAGTGGGACCACAGGGTACGGCACCGGGGAGCTGTTTTTT.

The rearrangement joins TRBV2 to TRBJ2-7; 10 bases align to TRBD2. Germline assignment: CDR1 SNHLY and CDR2 FYNNEI. The CDR3 consists of 15 residues. J gave up 2 bases and V 4 bases, and 5 bases lay outside the gene matches. CDR3 nucleotides: TGTGCCAGCAGTGTCGCTAGCGGGGGTGCCTACGAGCAGTACTTC. Protein: CASSVASGGAYEQYF.

The chain recombines TRBV14 with TRBJ2-3; unclear D gene. V was shortened by 1 base and J by 0 bases, with 8 bases between the two germline ends. CDR3 length: 15 amino acids. Germline-derived CDR1 and CDR2 are SGHDN and FVKESK. The CDR3 nucleotides read TGTGCCAGCAGCCAAGCCAGAGCTAGCACAGATACGCAGTATTTT. It is translated as CASSQARASTDTQYF.

This rearrangement joins TRBV7-9 to TRBJ2-2; D is perhaps TRBD2 (6 bases). Per germline, CDR1 SEHNR and CDR2 FQNEAQ (reference sequence). Trimming left V 1 base short and J 0 bases short, with 9 bases between. CDR3 size: 16 residues. The CDR3 DNA reads TGTGCCAGCAGCTTAGTGGGCGGGACGAACACCGGGGAGCTGTTTTTT. This gives the protein CASSLVGGTNTGELFF.

In its sample, this clone was seen a few times. This chain connects TRBV5-4 to TRBJ1-2, with a weak D call TRBD1 (5 bases). Germline CDR1 reads SGHNT; CDR2 reads YYREEE (reference sequence). V was clipped by 4 bases and J by 3 bases, with 10 bases between them. The CDR3 extends over 13 amino acids. The CDR3 spells CASSPTEDYGYTF. The DNA of the CDR3 is TGTGCCAGCAGCCCGACAGAGGACTATGGCTACACCTTC.

The chain joins TRBV19 to TRBJ2-3; D tentatively fits TRBD1 or TRBD2 (5 bases each). There are 15 residues in the CDR3. CDR1 is LNHDA and CDR2 is SQIVND in the germline V gene (reference sequence). The V and J ends lost 7 bases and 4 bases respectively, with 18 bases between them. CDR3 protein: CASTLGTTMADTQYF. The CDR3 nucleotides read TGTGCCAGTACCCTAGGGACCACGATGGCAGATACGCAGTATTTT.